The 19 T cell receptor beta chains given below trace back to one sample, sequenced in a study of CD8 T cells in Susac syndrome (dated by TCRdb to the late 2010s). Libraries were prepared through the immunoSEQ multiplex PCR assay. RNA was extracted using the RNeasy kit, and about 0.45 to 1 microgram was reverse transcribed with random hexamers. TCRdb trimmed public reads at Q25 via fastp, called clones via MiXCR and kept in-frame beta chains. Rows merge per CDR3 protein into single entries with the most common DNA and genes. In all, the sample holds hundreds of thousands of distinct CDR3 sequences, and 70% to 90% of those were seen once. Less than 0.2% of the sample belongs to the ten largest clones. Sample: CD8+ T cells from PBMCs. These receptors came from a human donor with multiple sclerosis.

The genes are TRBV20-1 and TRBJ2-7; D is possibly TRBD1 (9 bases). This CDR3 comprises 14 residues. The V and J ends lost 6 bases and 6 bases respectively, with 21 bases between them. In germline, CDR1 is DFQATT, CDR2 SNEGSKA (reference sequence). The CDR3: CSAPGGTGSIEQYF. CDR3 nucleotides: TGCAGTGCCCCGGGAGGGACAGGGTCGATCGAGCAGTACTTC.

The CDR3 DNA is TGTGCCAGTAGTCTGGGGGCGAGAGCCAAAAACATTCAGTACTTC. As protein: CASSLGARAKNIQYF. V and J are TRBV19 and TRBJ2-4, with D tentatively TRBD1 (6 bases). The CDR3 totals 15 residues. Germline V gene data show CDR1 as LNHDA and CDR2 as SQIVND (reference sequence). The V and J ends lost 5 bases and 0 bases respectively, with 11 bases between them.

The V and J genes are TRBV9 and TRBJ1-5; weak D call: TRBD1 (5 bases). Germline assignment: CDR1 SGDLS and CDR2 YYNGEE. The CDR3 is 17 residues long. Trimming removed 0 bases from V and 5 bases from J, with 18 bases in between. The CDR3 coding sequence is TGTGCCAGCAGCGTAGGGGGGGGACCCCAGGGCGATCAGCCCCAGCATTTT. Protein product: CASSVGGGPQGDQPQHF.

The chain couples TRBV25-1 to TRBJ1-1; 8 bases match TRBD1. The V gene's germline CDR1 is MGHDK and CDR2 SYGVNS. The V gene end was trimmed by 8 bases and the J gene end by 3 bases; junction bases not matched to a gene: 14. The CDR3 runs to 16 residues. The CDR3 is CASRPAGGLGDTEAFF. The CDR3 DNA is TGTGCCAGCCGCCCCGCAGGGGGCTTAGGGGACACTGAAGCTTTCTTT.

This chain joins TRBV4-3 and TRBJ1-3, with a possible D match to TRBD1 (5 bases). Germline V CDR1 and CDR2: LGHNA, YSLEER. Deletions cut 2 bases from V and 4 bases from J, with 18 bases between. CDR3 length: 17 residues. The CDR3 coding sequence is TGCGCCAGCAGCCAATCTACGGGACCCTTGACAGGAAACACCATATATTTT. It translates to CASSQSTGPLTGNTIYF.

This clonotype has only one observation. The rearrangement joins TRBV11-2 to TRBJ1-1, with 8 bases aligning to TRBD1. Germline values: CDR1 SGHAT, CDR2 FQNNGV. J lost 0 bases, V lost 5 bases, and 2 bases had no gene match. The CDR3 runs 14 residues. The CDR3 region is CASSPGQVNTEAFF. The CDR3 DNA follows: TGTGCCAGCAGCCCGGGACAGGTGAACACTGAAGCTTTCTTT.

The chain combines TRBV6-5 with TRBJ2-7; unclear D gene. Germline CDR1 MNHEY, CDR2 SVGAGI. CDR3 length: 14 residues. V shed 0 bases and J shed 1 base, with 7 bases lying between them. The CDR3 bases are TGTGCCAGCAGTTACTCCAGCGAGTCCTACGAGCAGTACTTC. It codes for CASSYSSESYEQYF.

The chain carries TRBV20-1 and TRBJ2-3; the match to TRBD2 covers 11 bases. CDR3 length equals 17 residues. Germline V gene sequence: CDR1 DFQATT, CDR2 SNEGSKA (reference sequence). J lost 4 bases, V lost 0 bases, and 9 bases had no gene match. The CDR3 DNA reads TGCAGTGCTAGAGAGGGGATACTAGCGGGAGAGGCAGATACGCAGTATTTT. This sequence encodes CSAREGILAGEADTQYF.

The chain links TRBV19 to TRBJ2-1; 7 positions match TRBD2. The trim removed 3 bases at V and 10 bases at J, leaving 18 bases unmatched. Per germline, CDR1 LNHDA and CDR2 SQIVND (reference sequence). The CDR3 totals 17 residues. This CDR3 reads CASSMMSPSGRSREQFF. In nucleotides, the CDR3 is TGTGCCAGTAGTATGATGTCGCCTAGCGGCCGGAGCCGGGAGCAGTTCTTC.

The CDR3 DNA sequence: TGTGCCAGCAGTTTAGGGGAGACGGGCCACTATGGCTACACCTTC. It yields the protein CASSLGETGHYGYTF. The chain joins TRBV12-3 or TRBV12-4 to TRBJ1-2; D gene unclear. This CDR3 spans 15 amino acids. V lost 1 base and J lost 3, with 12 bases in between.

This clonotype turned up a few times. This rearrangement joins TRBV6-5 to TRBJ2-2; 11 bases line up with TRBD1. This CDR3 region has 15 residues. V was clipped by 4 bases and J by 3 bases; unmatched bases: 1. Germline CDR1 reads MNHEY; CDR2 reads SVGAGI. The CDR3 DNA reads TGTGCCAGCAGTTGGACAGGGGGCGACACCGGGGAGCTGTTTTTT. Amino acid sequence: CASSWTGGDTGELFF.

The genes are TRBV28 and TRBJ2-7; D perhaps matches TRBD2 (5 bases). The V gene's germline CDR1 is MDHEN and CDR2 SYDVKM. Trimming cost V 4 bases and J 2 bases, with 12 bases left between them. This CDR3 comprises 14 residues. The CDR3 DNA reads as TGTGCCAGCAGTTCGGACTTCCACACCTACGAGCAGTACTTC. Translated, it gives CASSSDFHTYEQYF.

The chain recombines TRBV9 with TRBJ2-7; D is uncertain. In germline, CDR1 is SGDLS, CDR2 YYNGEE. The CDR3 sequence is 15 residues long. V was trimmed by 5 bases and J by 3 bases, leaving 18 bases between them. DNA of the CDR3: TGTGCCAGCAGTGGAAGAAAGGTCACCGTCTACGAGCAGTACTTC. Its translation: CASSGRKVTVYEQYF. The variable domain in full, with the rest retrieved from reference TRBV9 and TRBJ2-7, is DSGVTQTPKHLITATGQRVTLRCSPRSGDLSVYWYQQSLDQGLQFLIQYYNGEERAKGNILERFSAQQFPDLHSELNLSSLELGDSALYFCASSGRKVTVYEQYFGPGTRLTVT.

This chain links TRBV25-1 with TRBJ2-2; no definite D call. The CDR3 loop spans 16 amino acids. Germline assignment: CDR1 MGHDK and CDR2 SYGVNS. The ends were cut back, 3 bases at V and 0 bases at J, with 11 bases in the middle. The CDR3 DNA sequence: TGTGCCAGCAGTGAGTTTCACCCCGCGAACACCGGGGAGCTGTTTTTT. Residues: CASSEFHPANTGELFF.

J is TRBJ2-4 and V is TRBV29-1; 9 bases agree with TRBD1. This CDR3 is built from 14 residues. The junction had 10 bases not matched to a gene; V was cut back by 5 bases and J by 8 bases. The germline V gene has CDR1 SQVTM and CDR2 ANQGSEA. Here the CDR3 reads CSVSTMTGGDIQYF. The CDR3 coding sequence is TGCAGCGTTTCCACTATGACAGGGGGGGACATTCAGTACTTC.

The genes are TRBV15 and TRBJ2-1; TRBD2 aligns across 7 bases. After removal of 0 bases from V and 2 bases from J, the junction contained 4 bases not matched to a gene. Per the germline V gene, CDR1 is LNHNV and CDR2 is YYDKDF (reference sequence). CDR3 length: 16 amino acids. DNA of the CDR3: TGTGCCACCAGCAGAGAGAGGGCGGGAGCCTACAATGAGCAGTTCTTC. This codes for CATSRERAGAYNEQFF.

The chain joins TRBV20-1 to TRBJ2-1, with 10 bases identical to TRBD2. The CDR3 is 13 amino acids. V shed 7 bases, J shed 3 bases, and the junction held 3 bases outside the gene matches. The germline CDR1 and CDR2 sequences are DFQATT and SNEGSKA (reference sequence). The CDR3 is CSVGTSDYNEQFF. The CDR3, as DNA: TGCAGTGTTGGGACTAGCGACTACAATGAGCAGTTCTTC.

This clonotype was seen only once. This chain joins TRBV9 and TRBJ2-7, with D perhaps matching TRBD2 (6 bases). The germline gives CDR1 SGDLS, CDR2 YYNGEE. The CDR3 is 14 residues long. V lost 0 bases, J lost 3 bases, and 10 bases lay in between. In DNA form, the CDR3 reads TGTGCCAGCAGCGTAGCTCACGGGAGCTACGAGCAGTACTTC. Protein: CASSVAHGSYEQYF.

The chain couples TRBV6-4 to TRBJ2-5; 13 bases align to TRBD2. V shed 3 bases, J shed 2 bases, and the junction held 0 bases outside the gene matches. Germline values: CDR1 MRHNA, CDR2 SNTAGT. The CDR3 runs 15 residues. CDR3 coding DNA: TGTGCCAGCAGTGAGACTAGCGGGGGGCAAGAGACCCAGTACTTC. It translates to CASSETSGGQETQYF.